This T cell receptor beta chain was documented in a study of cytomegalovirus exposure and HLA in healthy donors. Trimming cost V 5 bases and J 4 bases, with 8 bases left between them. Germline loops: CDR1 SGHNT, CDR2 YENEEA. The CDR3 contains 12 residues. 13 Jbeta primers and 60 Vbeta primers were used for the PCR. Sequencing was performed with immunoSEQ multiplex PCR; in TCRdb, only in-frame clones are kept and a portion is missing. The table lists 180,000 or so clones, about 83% of them singletons. Sequenced material: PBMCs. The TCR originated in a female donor in good health and CMV-seronegative. This chain uses TRBV11-3 with TRBJ1-1; D may be TRBD1 (6 bases). The CDR3, as DNA: TGTGCCAGCAGCACCAGGGGCACTGAAGCTTTCTTT. Translated, it gives CASSTRGTEAFF.